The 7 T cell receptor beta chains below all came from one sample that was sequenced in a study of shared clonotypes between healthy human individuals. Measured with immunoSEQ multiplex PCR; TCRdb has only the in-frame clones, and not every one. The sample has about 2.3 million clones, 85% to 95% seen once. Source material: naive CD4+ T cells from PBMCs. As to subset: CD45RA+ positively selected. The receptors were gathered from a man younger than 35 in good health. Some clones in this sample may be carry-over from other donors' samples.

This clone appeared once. The CDR3 reads CASRGQGTPFDEQYF. CDR3 DNA: TGTGCCAGCAGAGGACAGGGTACCCCTTTTGATGAGCAGTACTTC. The J gene is TRBJ2-7, the V gene TRBV2; 8 bases agree with TRBD1. In germline, CDR1 is SNHLY, CDR2 FYNNEI. V trimming: 6 bases; J trimming: 7 bases; junction bases outside the gene matches: 14. The CDR3 has 15 amino acids.

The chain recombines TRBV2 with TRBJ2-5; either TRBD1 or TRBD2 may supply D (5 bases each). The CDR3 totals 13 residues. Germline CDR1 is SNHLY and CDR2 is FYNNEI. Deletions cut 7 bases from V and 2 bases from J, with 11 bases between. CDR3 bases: TGTGCCAGCAAGAGGGACCCGCAAGAGACCCAGTACTTC. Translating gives CASKRDPQETQYF.

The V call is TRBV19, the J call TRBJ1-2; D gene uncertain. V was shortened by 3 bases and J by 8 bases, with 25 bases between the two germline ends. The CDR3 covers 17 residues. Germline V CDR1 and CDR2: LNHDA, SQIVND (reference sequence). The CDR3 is CASSMVGGQETLGGYTF. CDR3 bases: TGTGCCAGTAGTATGGTCGGAGGGCAGGAAACCTTAGGAGGCTACACCTTC.

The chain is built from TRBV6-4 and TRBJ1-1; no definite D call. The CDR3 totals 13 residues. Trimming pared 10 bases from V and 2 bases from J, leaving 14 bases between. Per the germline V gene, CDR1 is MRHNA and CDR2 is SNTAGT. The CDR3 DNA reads TGTGCCACCCGGCGGGATTTAAACACTGAAGCTTTCTTT. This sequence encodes CATRRDLNTEAFF.

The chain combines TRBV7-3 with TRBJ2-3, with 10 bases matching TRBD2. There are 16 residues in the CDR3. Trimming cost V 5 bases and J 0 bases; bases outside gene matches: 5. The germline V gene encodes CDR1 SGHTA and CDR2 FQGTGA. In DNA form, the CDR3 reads TGTGCCAGCAGCCAACGACTAGCGGGTAGCACAGATACGCAGTATTTT. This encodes CASSQRLAGSTDTQYF.

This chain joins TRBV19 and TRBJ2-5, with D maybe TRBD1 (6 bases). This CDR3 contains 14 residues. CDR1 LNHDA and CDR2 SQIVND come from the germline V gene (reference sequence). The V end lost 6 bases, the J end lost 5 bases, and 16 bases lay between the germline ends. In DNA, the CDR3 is TGTGCCAGTAGCCTGAATGGGGGCGGGGAGACCCAGTACTTC. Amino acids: CASSLNGGGETQYF.

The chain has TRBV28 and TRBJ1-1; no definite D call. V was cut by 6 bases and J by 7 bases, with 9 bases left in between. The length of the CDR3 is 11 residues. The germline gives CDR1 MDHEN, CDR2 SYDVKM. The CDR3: CASSMVIEAFF. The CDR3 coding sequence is TGTGCCAGCAGCATGGTAATTGAAGCTTTCTTT.